This T cell receptor (beta chain) was identified in a study of T cell changes during pregnancy in multiple sclerosis (dated by TCRdb to about 2019). With regard to the full study: Changes in the T cell repertoire over the course of pregnancy were examined in this study in women with multiple sclerosis.

CDR1 SQVTM and CDR2 ANQGSEA were looked up in the germline V gene. Here V drops 6 bases and J drops 1 base, and the junction holds 11 bases not matched to any gene. Its CDR3 holds 16 amino acids, cysteine through phenylalanine. Left in the record is the CDR3 DNA by itself, 48 bases read in frame from the first base. Library creation used the immunoSEQ multiplex PCR assay. The source is immuneACCESS, and TCRdb retained only in-frame sequences with V and J called. Part of the clones is not carried over; for the studies checked, unresolved V genes explain less than half of this, and the remainder is unexplained. This sample gives 45,000 to 70,000 clones in total; 80% to 95% of them show up just once. Less than 0.2% of the sample is taken by the ten largest. About this clone: The antigen it binds to is not known. Nothing much larger sits one base from this clone, and base qualities are not available.

This TCR came from a female donor in good health, enrolled as a control in a pregnancy study. The receptor chain draws on TRBV29-1 and TRBJ2-5; 10 middle bases align to TRBD2. The material was CD4+ T cells from peripheral blood mononuclear cells, obtained after pregnancy. CDR3 reads: CSVGGAGTSAQETQYF. The DNA is TGCAGCGTCGGGGGGGCCGGGACTAGCGCCCAAGAGACCCAGTACTTC.